Reported below is one T cell receptor beta chain. Several immunoSEQ 96-well plates shared each subset's DNA, each plate a replicate. The repertoire was sequenced with immunoSEQ multiplex PCR; TCRdb's copy has only in-frame clones and lacks some. The sample has about 2.2 million clones; around 93% are singletons. The sample is drawn from a study of shared clonotypes between healthy human individuals. Naive CD8 cells comprised CD45RO-negative, CCR7-positively selected cells, excluding terminally differentiated effector memory CD45RA+ cells. The sequence was collected from a man younger than 35 in good health. Some clones in this sample may be carry-over from other donors' samples. The material sequenced was naive CD8+ T cells from PBMCs.

CDR3 residues: CASSQLTSGSTDTQYF. In DNA, the CDR3 is TGTGCCAGCAGCCAATTAACTAGCGGGAGCACAGATACGCAGTATTTT. The V gene is TRBV14, the J gene TRBJ2-3; 9 bases map to TRBD2. Trimming took 2 bases from V and 0 from J; bases not matched to a gene: 3. The germline V gene encodes CDR1 SGHDN and CDR2 FVKESK. The CDR3 is made up of 16 amino acids.